The 4 T cell receptor beta chains below were found in one sample sequenced in a study of cytomegalovirus exposure and HLA in healthy donors. 13 Jbeta primers and 60 Vbeta primers were used for the PCR. Assay used: immunoSEQ multiplex PCR; TCRdb lists only in-frame clones, some missing. In the table there are some 130,000 clones, about 80% of which are singletons. Sequenced: PBMCs. Receptors were obtained from a male donor in good health and CMV-seropositive.

J is TRBJ2-1 and V is TRBV4-3, with D perhaps matching TRBD2 (6 bases). Trimming removed 0 bases from V and 4 bases from J, with 13 bases in between. Germline V gene lookup returns CDR1 LGHNA and CDR2 YSLEER. This CDR3 comprises 16 residues. The CDR3 DNA follows: TGCGCCAGCAGCCAAGAACTGGGGGAGGCGTACAATGAGCAGTTCTTC. Amino acids: CASSQELGEAYNEQFF.

The chain joins TRBV28 to TRBJ2-6; 9 positions agree with TRBD1. With 4 bases clipped from V and 2 bases from J, the junction kept 3 bases outside the gene matches. The CDR3 has 16 amino acids. Germline V CDR1 and CDR2: MDHEN, SYDVKM. The CDR3 protein is CASSWDRAAGANVLTF. The CDR3 bases are TGTGCCAGCAGTTGGGACAGGGCAGCTGGGGCCAACGTCCTGACTTTC.

The rearrangement uses TRBV4-1 and TRBJ2-7; 8 positions match TRBD1. J was trimmed by 2 bases and V by 3 bases; bases with no gene match: 3. This CDR3 region has 14 residues. Germline CDR1 and CDR2: MGHRA and YSYEKL. CDR3 nucleotide sequence: TGCGCCAGCAGCCAGAGGACAGGGACCTACGAGCAGTACTTC. It is translated as CASSQRTGTYEQYF.

The genes are TRBV29-1 and TRBJ2-3, with D perhaps matching TRBD1 (6 bases). The CDR3 contains 13 residues. Germline V gene sequence: CDR1 SQVTM, CDR2 ANQGSEA. V was trimmed by 4 bases and J by 4 bases, leaving 12 bases between them. Here the CDR3 reads CSVVVGAPDTQYF. For the CDR3, the DNA is TGCAGCGTTGTTGTGGGGGCCCCAGATACGCAGTATTTT.